This TCR beta chain was observed in a study of Graves' ophthalmopathy and Graves' hyperthyroidism. There are many counts of this clonotype. Clinical symptoms, serum thyroxine, TRAb, thyroid ultrasound and orbital computed tomography were relied on for diagnosis. A roughly 10 ml volume of fresh peripheral blood provided the PBMCs. RNA transcripts were the template, and TCR beta CDR3 regions were amplified from them. An initial RT-PCR round employing HTBI primers preceded a second-round multiplex PCR. TCRdb redid the calling of the multiplex PCR reads with MiXCR, one entry per CDR3 protein. The table has 300,000 to 400,000 distinct CDR3 sequences, about a sixth seen once. J was trimmed by 1 base and V by 0 bases; bases with no gene match: 3. The germline gives CDR1 DFQATT, CDR2 SNEGSKA (reference sequence). CDR3 length: 14 amino acids.

The sample consisted of peripheral blood. This receptor was taken from an adult man with Graves' ophthalmopathy. This chain joins TRBV20-1 and TRBJ2-7; 7 bases line up with TRBD2. This chain's CDR3 is CSARDPSGSYEQYF. The CDR3 nucleotides are TGCAGTGCTAGAGACCCTAGCGGATCCTACGAGCAGTACTTC.